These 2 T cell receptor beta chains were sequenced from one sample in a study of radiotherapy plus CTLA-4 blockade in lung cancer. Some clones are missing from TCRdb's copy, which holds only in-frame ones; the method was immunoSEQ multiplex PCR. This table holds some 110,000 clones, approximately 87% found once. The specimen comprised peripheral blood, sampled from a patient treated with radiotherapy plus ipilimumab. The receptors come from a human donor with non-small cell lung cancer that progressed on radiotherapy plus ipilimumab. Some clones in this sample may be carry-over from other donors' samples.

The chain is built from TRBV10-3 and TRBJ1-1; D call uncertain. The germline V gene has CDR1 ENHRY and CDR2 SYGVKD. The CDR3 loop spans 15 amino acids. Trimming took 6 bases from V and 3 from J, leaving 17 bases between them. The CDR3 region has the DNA TGTGCCATCAGGGGCCAAGGGAGTCTGGACACTGAAGCTTTCTTT. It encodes CAIRGQGSLDTEAFF.

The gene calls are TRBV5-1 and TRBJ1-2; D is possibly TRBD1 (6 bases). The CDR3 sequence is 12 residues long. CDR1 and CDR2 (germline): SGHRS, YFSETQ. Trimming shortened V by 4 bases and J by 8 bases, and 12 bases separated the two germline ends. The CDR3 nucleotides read TGCGCCAGCAGCCTGGACAGATCAGGCTACACCTTC. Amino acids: CASSLDRSGYTF.